Described below is a single T cell receptor beta chain sequence and its context. V lost 5 bases to trimming and J lost 4 bases; unmatched junction nucleotides: 3. The CDR3 extends over 14 amino acids. Germline CDR1 and CDR2: LNHDA and SQIVND (reference sequence). The data derive from a study of OX40 agonist ivuxolimab in advanced cancers. The assay was immunoSEQ multiplex PCR, and TCRdb's table has in-frame clones only and misses some. The sample lists 54,000 or so clones; approximately 80% were seen once. This specimen consisted of CD4+ or CD8+ T cells sorted from blood, obtained in a trial of the OX40 agonist ivuxolimab. This sequence originates from an adult with an advanced solid tumor such as melanoma, head and neck, liver or kidney cancer. The rearrangement joins TRBV19 to TRBJ2-1, with TRBD2 matching over 9 bases. The CDR3 nucleotides are TGTGCCAGTAGTTTAAGCGGGGGGTACAATGAGCAGTTCTTC. This gives the protein CASSLSGGYNEQFF.